The TCR beta chain described here comes from a study of beta chain features in type 1 diabetes. Study context: The study examined about 110,000,000 sorted cells across all samples. Notes on the study in general: Whether TCRB rearrangement is influenced by HLA type was left unresolved in this analysis. Within patients, naive, central memory and Treg TCRB repertoires seemed more similar than within healthy donors. Shorter TCRB CDR3s, moderately but significantly so, marked every one of the four CD4+ subsets in Type 1 diabetes patients.

As to this clone: Its target is not known.

The V gene's germline CDR1 is MGHDK and CDR2 SYGVNS. The CDR3 loop spans 13 amino acids. The V gene lost 2 bases and the J gene lost 5 bases, with 9 bases spanning the gap. TCRB transcripts that were expressed got sequenced, as all of the isolated RNA had been reverse transcribed. Data came from immunoSEQ multiplex PCR; TCRdb stores just in-frame clones and leaves some out. The sample lists fewer than 200,000 clones, approximately 13% occurring once. The gene calls are TRBV25-1 and TRBJ1-2, with D perhaps TRBD1 (5 bases). Sequenced: central memory CD4+ T cells from blood. This TCR came from a woman younger than 30 in good health. In DNA form, the CDR3 reads TGTGCCAGCAGTGAAGGGGGGATATATGGCTACACCTTC. Protein product: CASSEGGIYGYTF.